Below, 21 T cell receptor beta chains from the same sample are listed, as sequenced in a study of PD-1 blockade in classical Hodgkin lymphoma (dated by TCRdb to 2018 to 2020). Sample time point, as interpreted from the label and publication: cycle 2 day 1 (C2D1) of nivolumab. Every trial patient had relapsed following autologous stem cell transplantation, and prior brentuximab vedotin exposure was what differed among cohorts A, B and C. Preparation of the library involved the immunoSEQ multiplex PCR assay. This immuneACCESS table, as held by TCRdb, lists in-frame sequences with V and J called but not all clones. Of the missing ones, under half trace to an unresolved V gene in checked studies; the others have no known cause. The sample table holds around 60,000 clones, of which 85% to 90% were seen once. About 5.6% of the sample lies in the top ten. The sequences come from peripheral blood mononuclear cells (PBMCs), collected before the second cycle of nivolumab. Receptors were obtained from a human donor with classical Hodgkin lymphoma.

The CDR3 region is CASSDSGVSSPLHF. As DNA, the CDR3 is TGTGCCAGCAGTGATTCCGGGGTTAGTTCACCCCTCCACTTT. This chain uses TRBV2 with TRBJ1-6; D not certain. The ends were cut back, 3 bases at V and 9 bases at J, with 12 bases in the middle. This CDR3 comprises 14 residues. Germline values: CDR1 SNHLY, CDR2 FYNNEI.

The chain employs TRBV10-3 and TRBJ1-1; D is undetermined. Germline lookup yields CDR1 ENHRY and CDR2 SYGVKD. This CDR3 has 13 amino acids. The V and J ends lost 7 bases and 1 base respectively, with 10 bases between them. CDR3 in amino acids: CAITPDGNTEAFF. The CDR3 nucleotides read TGTGCCATCACCCCGGACGGGAACACTGAAGCTTTCTTT.

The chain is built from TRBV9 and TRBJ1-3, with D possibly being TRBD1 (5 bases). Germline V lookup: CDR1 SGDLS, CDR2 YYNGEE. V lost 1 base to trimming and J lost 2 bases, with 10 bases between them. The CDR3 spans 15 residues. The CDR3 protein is CASSVSAGPGNTIYF. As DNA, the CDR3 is TGTGCCAGCAGCGTATCAGCGGGGCCTGGAAACACCATATATTTT.

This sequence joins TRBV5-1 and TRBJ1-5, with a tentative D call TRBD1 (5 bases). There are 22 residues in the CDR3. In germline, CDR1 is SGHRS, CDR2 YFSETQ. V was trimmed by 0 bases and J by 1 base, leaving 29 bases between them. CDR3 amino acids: CASSLVSKSPQMGESSNQPQHF. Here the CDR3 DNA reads TGCGCCAGCAGCTTGGTATCCAAATCCCCCCAAATGGGGGAGTCCAGCAATCAGCCCCAGCATTTT.

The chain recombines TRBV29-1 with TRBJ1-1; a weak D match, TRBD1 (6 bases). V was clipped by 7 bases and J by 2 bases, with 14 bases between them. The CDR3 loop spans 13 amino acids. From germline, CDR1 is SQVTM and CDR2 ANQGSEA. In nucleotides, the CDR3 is TGCAGCGCTCACAGGGTTTCAAACACTGAAGCTTTCTTT. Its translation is CSAHRVSNTEAFF. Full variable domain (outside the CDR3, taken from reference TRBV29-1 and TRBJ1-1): SAVISQKPSRDICQRGTSLTIQCQVDSQVTMMFWYRQQPGQSLTLIATANQGSEATYESGFVIDKFPISRPNLTFSTLTVSNMSPEDSSIYLCSAHRVSNTEAFFGQGTRLTVV.

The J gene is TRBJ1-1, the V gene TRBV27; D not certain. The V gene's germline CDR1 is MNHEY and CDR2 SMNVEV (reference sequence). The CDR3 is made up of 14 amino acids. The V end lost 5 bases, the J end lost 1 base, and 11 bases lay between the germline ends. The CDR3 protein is CASSKLLTNTEAFF. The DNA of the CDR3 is TGTGCCAGCAGTAAACTACTGACGAACACTGAAGCTTTCTTT.

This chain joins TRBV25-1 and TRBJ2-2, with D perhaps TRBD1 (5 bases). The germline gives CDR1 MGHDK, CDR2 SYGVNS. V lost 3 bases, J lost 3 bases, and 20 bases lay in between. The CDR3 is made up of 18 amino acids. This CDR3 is CASSELFMGQADTGELFF. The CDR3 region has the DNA TGTGCCAGCAGTGAGCTGTTTATGGGGCAGGCGGACACCGGGGAGCTGTTTTTT.

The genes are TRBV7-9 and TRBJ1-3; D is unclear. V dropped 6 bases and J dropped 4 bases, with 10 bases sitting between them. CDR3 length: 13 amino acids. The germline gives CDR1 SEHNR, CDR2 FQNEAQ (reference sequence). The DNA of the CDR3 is TGTGCCAGCAGACAAAACTTAGGAAACACCATATATTTT. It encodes CASRQNLGNTIYF.

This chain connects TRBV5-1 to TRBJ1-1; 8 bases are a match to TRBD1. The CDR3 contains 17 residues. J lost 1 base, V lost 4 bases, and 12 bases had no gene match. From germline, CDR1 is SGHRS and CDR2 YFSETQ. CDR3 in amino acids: CASSPQPTGVANTEAFF. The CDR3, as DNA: TGCGCCAGCAGCCCACAACCGACAGGGGTCGCGAACACTGAAGCTTTCTTT.

The CDR3 DNA reads as TGTGCCAACCCTGGCCCGACCGGCCCTTCACCCCTCCACTTT. Translating it yields CANPGPTGPSPLHF. This chain links TRBV2 with TRBJ1-6; D remains unclear. The germline V and J ends were trimmed by 10 bases and 9 bases, with 19 bases remaining between them. The CDR3 sequence is 14 residues long. CDR1 and CDR2 (germline): SNHLY, FYNNEI.

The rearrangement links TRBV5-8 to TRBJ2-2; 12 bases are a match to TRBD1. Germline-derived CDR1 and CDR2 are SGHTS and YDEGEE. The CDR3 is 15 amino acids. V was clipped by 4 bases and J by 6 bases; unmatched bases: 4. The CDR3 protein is CASSPGQGAAGELFF. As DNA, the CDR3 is TGTGCCAGCAGCCCGGGACAGGGGGCCGCCGGGGAGCTGTTTTTT. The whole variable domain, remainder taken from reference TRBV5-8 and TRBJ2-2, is EAGVTQSPTHLIKTRGQQATLRCSPISGHTSVYWYQQALGLGLQFLLWYDEGEERNRGNFPPRFSGRQFPNYSSELNVNALELEDSALYLCASSPGQGAAGELFFGEGSRLTVL.

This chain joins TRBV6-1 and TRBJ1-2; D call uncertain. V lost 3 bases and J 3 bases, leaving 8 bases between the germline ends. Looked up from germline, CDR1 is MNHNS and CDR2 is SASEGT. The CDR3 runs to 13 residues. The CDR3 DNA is TGTGCCAGCAGTGATCCCCCCCACTATGGCTACACCTTC. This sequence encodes CASSDPPHYGYTF.

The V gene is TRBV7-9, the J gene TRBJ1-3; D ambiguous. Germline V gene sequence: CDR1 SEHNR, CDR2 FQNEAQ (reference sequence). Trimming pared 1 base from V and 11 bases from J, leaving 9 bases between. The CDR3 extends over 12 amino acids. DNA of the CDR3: TGTGCCAGCAGCTTAGAGGAGTCCGCCATATATTTT. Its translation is CASSLEESAIYF.

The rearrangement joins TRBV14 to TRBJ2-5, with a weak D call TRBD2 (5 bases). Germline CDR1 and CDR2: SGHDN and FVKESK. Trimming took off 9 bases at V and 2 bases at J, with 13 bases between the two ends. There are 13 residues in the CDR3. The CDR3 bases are TGTGCCAGGATAGGGAGATTGCAAGAGACCCAGTACTTC. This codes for CARIGRLQETQYF.

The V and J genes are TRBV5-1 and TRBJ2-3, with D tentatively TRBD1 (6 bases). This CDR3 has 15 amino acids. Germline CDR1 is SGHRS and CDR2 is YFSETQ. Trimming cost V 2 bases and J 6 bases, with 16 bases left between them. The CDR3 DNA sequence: TGCGCCAGCAGCTTAGAGGGGGATGGTCGGGATACGCAGTATTTT. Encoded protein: CASSLEGDGRDTQYF.

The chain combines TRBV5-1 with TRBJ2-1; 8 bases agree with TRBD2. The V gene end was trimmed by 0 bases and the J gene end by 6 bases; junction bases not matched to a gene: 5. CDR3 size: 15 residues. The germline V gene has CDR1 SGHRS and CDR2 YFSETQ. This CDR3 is CASSLAGGSSNEQFF. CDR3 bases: TGCGCCAGCAGCTTGGCGGGGGGGAGCTCCAATGAGCAGTTCTTC.

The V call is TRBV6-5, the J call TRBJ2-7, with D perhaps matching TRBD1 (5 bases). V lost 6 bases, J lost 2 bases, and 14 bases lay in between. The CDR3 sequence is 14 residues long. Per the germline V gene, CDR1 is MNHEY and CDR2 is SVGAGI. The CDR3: CASRPRQTTYEQYF. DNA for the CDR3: TGTGCCAGCAGACCTCGACAGACAACCTACGAGCAGTACTTC.

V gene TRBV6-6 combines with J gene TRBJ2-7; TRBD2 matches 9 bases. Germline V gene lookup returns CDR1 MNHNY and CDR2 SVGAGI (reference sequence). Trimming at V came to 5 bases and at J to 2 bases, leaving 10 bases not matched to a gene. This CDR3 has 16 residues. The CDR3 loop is CASSPRTSVPPYEQYF. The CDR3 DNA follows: TGTGCCAGCAGTCCGCGGACTAGCGTACCTCCCTACGAGCAGTACTTC.

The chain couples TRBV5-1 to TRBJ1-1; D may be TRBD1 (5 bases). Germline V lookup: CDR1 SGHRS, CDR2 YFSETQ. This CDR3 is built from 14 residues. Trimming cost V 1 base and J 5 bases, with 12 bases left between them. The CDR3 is CASSLLRERTEAFF. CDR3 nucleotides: TGCGCCAGCAGCTTGCTCAGGGAGAGGACTGAAGCTTTCTTT.

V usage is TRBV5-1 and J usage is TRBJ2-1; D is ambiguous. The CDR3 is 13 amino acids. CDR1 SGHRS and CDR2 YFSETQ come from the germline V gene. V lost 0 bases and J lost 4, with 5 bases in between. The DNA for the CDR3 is TGCGCCAGCAGCTTGGGACTTTACAATGAGCAGTTCTTC. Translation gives CASSLGLYNEQFF.

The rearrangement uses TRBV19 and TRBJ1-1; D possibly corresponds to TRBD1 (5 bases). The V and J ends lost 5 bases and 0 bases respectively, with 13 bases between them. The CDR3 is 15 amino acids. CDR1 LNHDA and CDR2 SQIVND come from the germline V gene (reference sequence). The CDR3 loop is CASSSREGMNTEAFF. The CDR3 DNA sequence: TGTGCCAGTAGTTCCCGGGAGGGGATGAACACTGAAGCTTTCTTT.